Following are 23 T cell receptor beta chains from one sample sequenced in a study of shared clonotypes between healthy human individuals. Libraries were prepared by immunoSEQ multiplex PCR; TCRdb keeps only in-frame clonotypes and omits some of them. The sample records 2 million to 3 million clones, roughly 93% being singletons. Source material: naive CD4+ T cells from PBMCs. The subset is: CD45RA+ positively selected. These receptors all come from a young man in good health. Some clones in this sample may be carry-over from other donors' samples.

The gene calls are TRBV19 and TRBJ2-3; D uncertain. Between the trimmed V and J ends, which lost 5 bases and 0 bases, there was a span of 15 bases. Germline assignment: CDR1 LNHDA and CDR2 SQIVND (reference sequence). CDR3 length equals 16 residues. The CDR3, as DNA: TGTGCCAGTAGTCGGGCCCGCGGAGCTAGCACAGATACGCAGTATTTT. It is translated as CASSRARGASTDTQYF.

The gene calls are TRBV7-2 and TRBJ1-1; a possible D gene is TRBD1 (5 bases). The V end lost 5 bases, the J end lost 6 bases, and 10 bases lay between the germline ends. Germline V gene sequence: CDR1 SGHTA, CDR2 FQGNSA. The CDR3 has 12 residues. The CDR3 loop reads CASSLWGAEAFF. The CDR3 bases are TGTGCCAGCAGCCTCTGGGGCGCTGAAGCTTTCTTT.

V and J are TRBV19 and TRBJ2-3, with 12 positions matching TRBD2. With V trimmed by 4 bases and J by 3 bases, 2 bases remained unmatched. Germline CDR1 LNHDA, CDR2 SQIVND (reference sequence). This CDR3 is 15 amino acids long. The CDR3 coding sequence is TGTGCCAGTAGTACCGGGACTAGCGGGACAGATACGCAGTATTTT. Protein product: CASSTGTSGTDTQYF.

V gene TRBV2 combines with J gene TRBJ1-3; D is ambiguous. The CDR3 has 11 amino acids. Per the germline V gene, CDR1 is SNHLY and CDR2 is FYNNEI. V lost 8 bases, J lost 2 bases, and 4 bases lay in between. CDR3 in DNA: TGTGCCAGCGCAGCTGGAAACACCATATATTTT. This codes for CASAAGNTIYF.

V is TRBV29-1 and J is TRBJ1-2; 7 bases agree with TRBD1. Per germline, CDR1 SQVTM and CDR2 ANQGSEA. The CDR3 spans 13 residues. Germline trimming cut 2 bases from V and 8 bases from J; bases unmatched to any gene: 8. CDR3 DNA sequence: TGCAGCGTTGAAATGGCAGGGGGAGAGGGCTACACCTTC. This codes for CSVEMAGGEGYTF.

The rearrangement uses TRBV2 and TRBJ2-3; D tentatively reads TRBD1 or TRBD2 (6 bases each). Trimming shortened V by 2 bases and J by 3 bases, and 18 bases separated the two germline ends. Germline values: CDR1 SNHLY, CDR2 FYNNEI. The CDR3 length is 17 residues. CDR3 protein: CASSESYPGAVTDTQYF. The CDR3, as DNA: TGTGCCAGCAGTGAATCCTACCCGGGGGCAGTAACAGATACGCAGTATTTT. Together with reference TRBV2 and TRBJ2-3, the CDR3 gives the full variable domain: EPEVTQTPSHQVTQMGQEVILRCVPISNHLYFYWYRQILGQKVEFLVSFYNNEISEKSEIFDDQFSVERPDGSNFTLKIRSTKLEDSAMYFCASSESYPGAVTDTQYFGPGTRLTVL.

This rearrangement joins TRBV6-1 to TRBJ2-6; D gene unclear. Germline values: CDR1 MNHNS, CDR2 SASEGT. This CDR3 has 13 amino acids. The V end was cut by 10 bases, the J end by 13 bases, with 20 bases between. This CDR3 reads CATFGFSWKVLTF. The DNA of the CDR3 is TGTGCCACCTTTGGGTTCTCTTGGAAGGTCCTGACTTTC.

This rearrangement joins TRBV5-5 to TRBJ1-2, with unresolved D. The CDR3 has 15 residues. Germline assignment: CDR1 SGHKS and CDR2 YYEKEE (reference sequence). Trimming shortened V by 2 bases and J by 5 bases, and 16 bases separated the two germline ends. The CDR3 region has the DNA TGTGCCAGCAGCTTCGAACCTAGGGCACATTATGGCTACACCTTC. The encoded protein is CASSFEPRAHYGYTF.

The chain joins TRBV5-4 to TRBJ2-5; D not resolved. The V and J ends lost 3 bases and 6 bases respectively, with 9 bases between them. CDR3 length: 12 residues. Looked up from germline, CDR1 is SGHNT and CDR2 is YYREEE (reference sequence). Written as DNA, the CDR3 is TGTGCCAGCAGCTCCGTCATGCAGACCCAGTACTTC. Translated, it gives CASSSVMQTQYF. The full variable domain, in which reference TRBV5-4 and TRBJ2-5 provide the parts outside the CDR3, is ETGVTQSPTHLIKTRGQQVTLRCSSQSGHNTVSWYQQALGQGPQFIFQYYREEENGRGNFPPRFSGLQFPNYSSELNVNALELDDSALYLCASSSVMQTQYFGPGTRLLVL.

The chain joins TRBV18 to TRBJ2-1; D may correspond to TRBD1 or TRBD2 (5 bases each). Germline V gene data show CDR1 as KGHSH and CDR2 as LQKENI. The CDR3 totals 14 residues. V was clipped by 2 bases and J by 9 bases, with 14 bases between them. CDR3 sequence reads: CASSPGTTEGEQFF. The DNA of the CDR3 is TGTGCCAGCTCACCAGGGACCACGGAAGGTGAGCAGTTCTTC.

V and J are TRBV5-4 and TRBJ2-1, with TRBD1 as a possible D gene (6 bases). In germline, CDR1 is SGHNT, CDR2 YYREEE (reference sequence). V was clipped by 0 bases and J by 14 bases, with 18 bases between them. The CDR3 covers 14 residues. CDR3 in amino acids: CASSLEVGGLFEFF. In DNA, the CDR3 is TGTGCCAGCAGCTTGGAGGTAGGGGGTTTGTTTGAGTTCTTC.

The CDR3 nucleotides are TGTGCCAGCAGTGAATCGCGGGCTAGCGACTACAATGAGCAGTTCTTC. It yields the protein CASSESRASDYNEQFF. The V call is TRBV6-1, the J call TRBJ2-1; D possibly corresponds to TRBD2 (6 bases). CDR3 size: 16 residues. Germline CDR1 and CDR2: MNHNS and SASEGT. V lost 2 bases and J lost 3, with 14 bases in between.

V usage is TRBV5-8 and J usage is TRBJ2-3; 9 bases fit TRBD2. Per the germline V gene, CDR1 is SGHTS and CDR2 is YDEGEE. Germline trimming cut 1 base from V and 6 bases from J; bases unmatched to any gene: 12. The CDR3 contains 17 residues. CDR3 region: CASSLWGARTSGDTQYF. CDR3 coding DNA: TGTGCCAGCAGCTTGTGGGGGGCCCGAACTAGCGGGGATACGCAGTATTTT.

CDR3 sequence (DNA): TGTGCCAGCAGTTACTCTACGGAGGGTTTCACTGAAGCTTTCTTT. Translating it yields CASSYSTEGFTEAFF. The rearrangement links TRBV6-6 to TRBJ1-1, with D hard to call. This CDR3 is built from 15 residues. Germline-derived CDR1 and CDR2 are MNHNY and SVGAGI (reference sequence). Trimming cost V 0 bases and J 4 bases, with 12 bases left between them.

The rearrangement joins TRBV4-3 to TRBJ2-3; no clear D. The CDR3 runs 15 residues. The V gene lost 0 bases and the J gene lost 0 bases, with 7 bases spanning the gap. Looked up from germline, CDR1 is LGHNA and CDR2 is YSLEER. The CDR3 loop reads CASSQDLLSTDTQYF. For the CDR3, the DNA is TGCGCCAGCAGCCAAGATCTTCTGAGCACAGATACGCAGTATTTT.

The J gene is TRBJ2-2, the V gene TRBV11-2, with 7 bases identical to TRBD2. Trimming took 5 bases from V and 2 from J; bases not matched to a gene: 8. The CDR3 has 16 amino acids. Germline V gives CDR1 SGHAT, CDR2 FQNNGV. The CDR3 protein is CASSLNLAANTGELFF. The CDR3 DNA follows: TGTGCCAGCAGCCTAAACCTAGCGGCTAACACCGGGGAGCTGTTTTTT.

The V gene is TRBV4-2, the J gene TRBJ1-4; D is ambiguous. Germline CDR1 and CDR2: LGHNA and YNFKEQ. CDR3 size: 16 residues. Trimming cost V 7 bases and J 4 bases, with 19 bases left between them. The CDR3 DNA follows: TGTGCCAGCACCTCATTAGGGTCCAGACGTAATGAAAAACTGTTTTTT. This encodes CASTSLGSRRNEKLFF.

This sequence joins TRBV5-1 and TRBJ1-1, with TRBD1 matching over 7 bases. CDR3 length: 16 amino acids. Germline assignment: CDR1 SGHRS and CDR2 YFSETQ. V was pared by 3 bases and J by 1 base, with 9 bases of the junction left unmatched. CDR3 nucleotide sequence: TGCGCCAGCAGCTCCACAGTACAGGGGTGGAACACTGAAGCTTTCTTT. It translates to CASSSTVQGWNTEAFF. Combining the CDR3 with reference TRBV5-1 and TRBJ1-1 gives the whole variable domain KAGVTQTPRYLIKTRGQQVTLSCSPISGHRSVSWYQQTPGQGLQFLFEYFSETQRNKGNFPGRFSGRQFSNSRSEMNVSTLELGDSALYLCASSSTVQGWNTEAFFGQGTRLTVV.

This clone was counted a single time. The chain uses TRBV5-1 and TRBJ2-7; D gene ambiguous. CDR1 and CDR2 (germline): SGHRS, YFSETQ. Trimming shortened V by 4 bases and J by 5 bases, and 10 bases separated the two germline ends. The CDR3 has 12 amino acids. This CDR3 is CASSGSQNEQYF. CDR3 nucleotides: TGCGCCAGCAGCGGCAGCCAGAACGAGCAGTACTTC. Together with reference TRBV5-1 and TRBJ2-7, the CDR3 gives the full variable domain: KAGVTQTPRYLIKTRGQQVTLSCSPISGHRSVSWYQQTPGQGLQFLFEYFSETQRNKGNFPGRFSGRQFSNSRSEMNVSTLELGDSALYLCASSGSQNEQYFGPGTRLTVT.

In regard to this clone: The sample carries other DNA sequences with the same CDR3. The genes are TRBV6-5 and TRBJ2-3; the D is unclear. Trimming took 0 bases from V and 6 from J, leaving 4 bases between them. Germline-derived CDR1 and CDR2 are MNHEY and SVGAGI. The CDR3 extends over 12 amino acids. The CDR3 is CASSYSGDTQYF. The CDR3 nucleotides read TGTGCCAGCAGTTACTCGGGGGATACGCAGTATTTT.

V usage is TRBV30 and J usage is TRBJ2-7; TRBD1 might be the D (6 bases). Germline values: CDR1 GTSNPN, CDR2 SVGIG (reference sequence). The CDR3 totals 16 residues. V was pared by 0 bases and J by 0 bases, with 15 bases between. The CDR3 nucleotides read TGTGCCTGGAGTGTACCACGACAGGATTACTCCTACGAGCAGTACTTC. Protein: CAWSVPRQDYSYEQYF.

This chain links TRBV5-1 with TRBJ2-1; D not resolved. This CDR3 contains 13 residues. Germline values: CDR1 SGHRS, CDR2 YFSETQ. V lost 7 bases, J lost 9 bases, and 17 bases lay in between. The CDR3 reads CASEKEISGEQFF. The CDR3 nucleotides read TGCGCCAGCGAAAAAGAGATCTCGGGTGAGCAGTTCTTC.

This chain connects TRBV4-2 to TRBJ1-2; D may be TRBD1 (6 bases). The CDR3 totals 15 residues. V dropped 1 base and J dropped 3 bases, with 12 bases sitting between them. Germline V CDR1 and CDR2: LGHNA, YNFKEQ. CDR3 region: CASSQVKGGHYGYTF. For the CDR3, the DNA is TGTGCCAGCAGCCAAGTAAAGGGGGGGCACTATGGCTACACCTTC.